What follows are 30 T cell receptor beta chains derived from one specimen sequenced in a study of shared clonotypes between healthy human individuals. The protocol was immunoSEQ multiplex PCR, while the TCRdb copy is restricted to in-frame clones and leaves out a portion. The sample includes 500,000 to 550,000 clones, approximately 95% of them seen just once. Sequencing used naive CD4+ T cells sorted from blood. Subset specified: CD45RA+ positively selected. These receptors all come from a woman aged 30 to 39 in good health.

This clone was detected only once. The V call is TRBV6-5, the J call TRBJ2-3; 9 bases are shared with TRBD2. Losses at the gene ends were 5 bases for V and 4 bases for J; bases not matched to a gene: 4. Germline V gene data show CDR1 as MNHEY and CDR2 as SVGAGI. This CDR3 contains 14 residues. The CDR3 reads CASSIAGAPDTQYF. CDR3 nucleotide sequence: TGTGCCAGCAGTATAGCGGGAGCTCCAGATACGCAGTATTTT.

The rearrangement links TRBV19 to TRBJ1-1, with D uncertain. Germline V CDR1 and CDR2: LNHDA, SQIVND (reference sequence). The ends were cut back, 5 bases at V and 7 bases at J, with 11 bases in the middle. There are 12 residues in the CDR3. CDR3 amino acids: CASSVRGFEAFF. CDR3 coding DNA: TGTGCCAGTAGTGTTCGGGGATTTGAAGCTTTCTTT.

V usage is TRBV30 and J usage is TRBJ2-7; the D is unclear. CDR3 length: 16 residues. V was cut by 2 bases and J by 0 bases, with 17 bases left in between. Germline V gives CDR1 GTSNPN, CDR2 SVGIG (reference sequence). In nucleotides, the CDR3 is TGTGCCTGGAGTCCACCCCGCCGTAGGGACTCCTACGAGCAGTACTTC. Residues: CAWSPPRRRDSYEQYF.

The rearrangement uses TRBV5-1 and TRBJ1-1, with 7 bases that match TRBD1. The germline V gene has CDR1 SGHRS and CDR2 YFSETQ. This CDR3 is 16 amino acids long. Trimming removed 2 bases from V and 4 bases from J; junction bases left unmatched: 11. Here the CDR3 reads CASSFGDPTGTTEAFF. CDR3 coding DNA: TGCGCCAGCAGCTTCGGAGATCCGACAGGGACCACTGAAGCTTTCTTT.

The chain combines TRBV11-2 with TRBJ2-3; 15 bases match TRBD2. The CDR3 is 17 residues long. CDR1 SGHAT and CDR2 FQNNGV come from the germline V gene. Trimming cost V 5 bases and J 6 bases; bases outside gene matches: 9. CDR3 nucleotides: TGTGCCAGCAGCCCGCGGACTAGCGGGAGGGCCACTGATACGCAGTATTTT. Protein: CASSPRTSGRATDTQYF.

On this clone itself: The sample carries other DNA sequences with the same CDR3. CDR3 residues: CASSEQSTDTQYF. CDR3 nucleotide sequence: TGTGCCAGCAGTGAGCAGAGCACAGATACGCAGTATTTT. The chain is built from TRBV6-4 and TRBJ2-3, with D unresolved. Trimming cost V 3 bases and J 0 bases, with 4 bases left between them. Germline V lookup: CDR1 MRHNA, CDR2 SNTAGT. This CDR3 is 13 amino acids long.

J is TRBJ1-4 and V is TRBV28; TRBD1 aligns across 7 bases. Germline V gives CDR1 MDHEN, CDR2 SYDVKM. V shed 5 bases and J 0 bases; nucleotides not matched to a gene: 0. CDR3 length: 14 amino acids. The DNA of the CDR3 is TGTGCCAGCAGTACAGGGGCAACTAATGAAAAACTGTTTTTT. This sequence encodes CASSTGATNEKLFF.

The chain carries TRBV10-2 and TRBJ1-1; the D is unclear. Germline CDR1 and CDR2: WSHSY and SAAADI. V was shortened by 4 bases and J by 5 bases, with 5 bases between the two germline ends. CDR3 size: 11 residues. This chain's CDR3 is CASSGLTEAFF. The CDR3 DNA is TGCGCCAGCAGTGGCCTTACTGAAGCTTTCTTT.

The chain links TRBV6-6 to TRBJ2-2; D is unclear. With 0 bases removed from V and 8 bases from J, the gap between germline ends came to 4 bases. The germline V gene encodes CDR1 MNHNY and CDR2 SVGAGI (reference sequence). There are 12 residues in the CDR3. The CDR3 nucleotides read TGTGCCAGCAGTTACTCGACTGGGGAGCTGTTTTTT. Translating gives CASSYSTGELFF.

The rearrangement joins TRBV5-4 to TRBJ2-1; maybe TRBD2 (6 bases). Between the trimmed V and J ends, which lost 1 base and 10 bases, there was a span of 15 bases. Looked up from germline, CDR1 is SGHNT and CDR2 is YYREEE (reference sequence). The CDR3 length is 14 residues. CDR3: CASSLSSGQIEQFF. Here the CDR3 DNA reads TGTGCCAGCAGCTTGAGTAGCGGACAAATAGAGCAGTTCTTC.

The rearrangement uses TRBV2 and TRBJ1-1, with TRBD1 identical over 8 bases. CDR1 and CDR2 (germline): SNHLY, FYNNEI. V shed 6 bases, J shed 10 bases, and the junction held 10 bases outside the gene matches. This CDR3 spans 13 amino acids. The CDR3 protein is CASSGQGGAPAFF. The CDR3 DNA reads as TGTGCCAGCAGCGGACAGGGCGGGGCCCCAGCTTTCTTT.

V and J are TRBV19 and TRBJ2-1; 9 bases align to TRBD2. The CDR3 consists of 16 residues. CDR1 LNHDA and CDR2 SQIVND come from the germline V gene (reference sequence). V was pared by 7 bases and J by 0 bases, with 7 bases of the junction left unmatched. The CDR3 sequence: CASKPTSGSSYNEQFF. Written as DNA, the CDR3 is TGTGCCAGTAAACCGACTAGCGGAAGCTCCTACAATGAGCAGTTCTTC. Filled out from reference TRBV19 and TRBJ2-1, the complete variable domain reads DGGITQSPKYLFRKEGQNVTLSCEQNLNHDAMYWYRQDPGQGLRLIYYSQIVNDFQKGDIAEGYSVSREKKESFPLTVTSAQKNPTAFYLCASKPTSGSSYNEQFFGPGTRLTVL.

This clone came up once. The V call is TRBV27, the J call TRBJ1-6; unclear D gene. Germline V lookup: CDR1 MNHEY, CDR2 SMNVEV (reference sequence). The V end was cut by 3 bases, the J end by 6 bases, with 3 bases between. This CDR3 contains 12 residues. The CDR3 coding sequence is TGTGCCAGCAGTTTTAGTAATTCACCCCTCCACTTT. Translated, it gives CASSFSNSPLHF.

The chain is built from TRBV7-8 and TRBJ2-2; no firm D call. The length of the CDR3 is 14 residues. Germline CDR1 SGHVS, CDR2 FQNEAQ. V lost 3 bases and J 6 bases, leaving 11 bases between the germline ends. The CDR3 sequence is CASSFSAGPGELFF. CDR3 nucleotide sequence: TGTGCCAGCAGCTTCAGTGCCGGACCCGGGGAGCTGTTTTTT. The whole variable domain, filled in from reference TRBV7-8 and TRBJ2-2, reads GAGVSQSPRYKVAKRGQDVALRCDPISGHVSLFWYQQALGQGPEFLTYFQNEAQLDKSGLPSDRFFAERPEGSVSTLKIQRTQQEDSAVYLCASSFSAGPGELFFGEGSRLTVL.

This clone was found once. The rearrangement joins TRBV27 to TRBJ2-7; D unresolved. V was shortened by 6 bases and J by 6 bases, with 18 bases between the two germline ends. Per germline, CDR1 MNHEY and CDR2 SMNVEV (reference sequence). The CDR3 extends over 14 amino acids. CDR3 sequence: CASRPTRLVGEQYF. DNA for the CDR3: TGTGCCAGCAGGCCAACCCGGTTAGTTGGCGAGCAGTACTTC.

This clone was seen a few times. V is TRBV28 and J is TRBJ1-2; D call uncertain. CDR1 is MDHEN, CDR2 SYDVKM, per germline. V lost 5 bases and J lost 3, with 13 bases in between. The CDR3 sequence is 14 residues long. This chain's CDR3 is CASSPQSSDYGYTF. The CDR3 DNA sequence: TGTGCCAGCAGTCCACAGTCCTCAGACTATGGCTACACCTTC.

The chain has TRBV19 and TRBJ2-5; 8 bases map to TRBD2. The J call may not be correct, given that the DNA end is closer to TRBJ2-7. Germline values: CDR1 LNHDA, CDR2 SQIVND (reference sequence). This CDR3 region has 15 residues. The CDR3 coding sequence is TGTGCCAGTAGTATACGGTTCAGCGGGAGTGACGAGCAGTACTTC. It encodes CASSIRFSGSDEQYF.

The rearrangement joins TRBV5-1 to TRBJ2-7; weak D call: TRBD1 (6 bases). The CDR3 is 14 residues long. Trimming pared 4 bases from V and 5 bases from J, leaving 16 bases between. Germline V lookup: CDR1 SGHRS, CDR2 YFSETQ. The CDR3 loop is CASSQDRSMNEQYF. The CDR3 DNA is TGCGCCAGCAGCCAAGACAGGAGTATGAACGAGCAGTACTTC.

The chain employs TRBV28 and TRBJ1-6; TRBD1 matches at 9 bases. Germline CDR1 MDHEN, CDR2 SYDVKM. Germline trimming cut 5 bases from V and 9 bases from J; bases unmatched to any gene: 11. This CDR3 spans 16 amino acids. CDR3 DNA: TGTGCCAGCAGTCCCTTGTGGGGACAGGGTCTTTCACCCCTCCACTTT. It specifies CASSPLWGQGLSPLHF. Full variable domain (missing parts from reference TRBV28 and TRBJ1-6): DVKVTQSSRYLVKRTGEKVFLECVQDMDHENMFWYRQDPGLGLRLIYFSYDVKMKEKGDIPEGYSVSREKKERFSLILESASTNQTSMYLCASSPLWGQGLSPLHFGNGTRLTVT.

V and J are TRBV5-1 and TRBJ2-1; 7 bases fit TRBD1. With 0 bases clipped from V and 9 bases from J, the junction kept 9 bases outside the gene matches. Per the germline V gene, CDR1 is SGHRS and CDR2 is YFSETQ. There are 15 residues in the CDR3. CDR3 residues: CASSLGQGDGSEQFF. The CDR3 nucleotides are TGCGCCAGCAGCTTGGGACAGGGCGACGGGTCTGAGCAGTTCTTC.

The CDR3 region is CAISDRAMAGEKLFF. The CDR3 DNA sequence: TGTGCCATCAGTGACCGGGCGATGGCAGGTGAAAAACTGTTTTTT. The chain has TRBV10-3 and TRBJ1-4; D not resolved. Germline assignment: CDR1 ENHRY and CDR2 SYGVKD. This CDR3 comprises 15 residues. V lost 3 bases to trimming and J lost 7 bases, with 15 bases between them.

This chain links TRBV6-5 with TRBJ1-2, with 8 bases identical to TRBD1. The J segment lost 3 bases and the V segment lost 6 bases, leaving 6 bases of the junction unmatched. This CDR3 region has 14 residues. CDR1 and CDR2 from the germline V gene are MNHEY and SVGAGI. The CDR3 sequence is CASRKDRVDYGYTF. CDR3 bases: TGTGCCAGCAGGAAGGACAGGGTAGACTATGGCTACACCTTC.

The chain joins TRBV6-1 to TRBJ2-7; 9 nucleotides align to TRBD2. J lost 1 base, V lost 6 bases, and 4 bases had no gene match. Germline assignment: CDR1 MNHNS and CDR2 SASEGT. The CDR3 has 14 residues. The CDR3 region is CASSRTSASYEQYF. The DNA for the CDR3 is TGTGCCAGCAGCCGGACTAGCGCTTCCTACGAGCAGTACTTC.

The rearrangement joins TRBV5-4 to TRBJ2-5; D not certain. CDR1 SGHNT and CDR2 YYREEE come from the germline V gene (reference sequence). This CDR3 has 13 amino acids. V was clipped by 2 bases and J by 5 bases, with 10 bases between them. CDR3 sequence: CASSFFVGETQYF. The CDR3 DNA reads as TGTGCCAGCAGCTTCTTCGTGGGGGAGACCCAGTACTTC.

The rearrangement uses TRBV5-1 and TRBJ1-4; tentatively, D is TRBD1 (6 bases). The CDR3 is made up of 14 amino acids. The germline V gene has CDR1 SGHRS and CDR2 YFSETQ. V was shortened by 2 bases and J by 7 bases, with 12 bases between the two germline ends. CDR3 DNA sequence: TGCGCCAGCAGCTTTAACAGGGAGGGTGAAAAACTGTTTTTT. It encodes CASSFNREGEKLFF. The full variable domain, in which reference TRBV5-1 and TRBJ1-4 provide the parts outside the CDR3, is KAGVTQTPRYLIKTRGQQVTLSCSPISGHRSVSWYQQTPGQGLQFLFEYFSETQRNKGNFPGRFSGRQFSNSRSEMNVSTLELGDSALYLCASSFNREGEKLFFGSGTQLSVL.

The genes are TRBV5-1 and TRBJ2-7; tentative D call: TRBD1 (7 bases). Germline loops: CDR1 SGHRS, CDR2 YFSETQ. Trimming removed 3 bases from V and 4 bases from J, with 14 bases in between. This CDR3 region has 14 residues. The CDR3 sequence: CASSSFRGEYEQYF. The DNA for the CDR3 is TGCGCCAGCAGCTCCTTCAGGGGGGAGTACGAGCAGTACTTC.

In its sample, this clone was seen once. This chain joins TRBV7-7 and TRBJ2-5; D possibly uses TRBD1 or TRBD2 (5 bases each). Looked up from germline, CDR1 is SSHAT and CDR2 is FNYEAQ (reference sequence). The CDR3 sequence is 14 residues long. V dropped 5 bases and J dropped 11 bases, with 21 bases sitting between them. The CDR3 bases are TGTGCCAGCAGCCCCGGGGCTGGGCAAGGAGAGCAGTACTTC. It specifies CASSPGAGQGEQYF.

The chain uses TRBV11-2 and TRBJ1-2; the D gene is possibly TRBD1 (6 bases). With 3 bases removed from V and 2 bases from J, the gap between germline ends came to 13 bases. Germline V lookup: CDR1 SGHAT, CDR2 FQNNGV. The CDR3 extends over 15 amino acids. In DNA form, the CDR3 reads TGTGCCAGCAGCTTTACGGCAGGGGCGAACTATGGCTACACCTTC. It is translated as CASSFTAGANYGYTF. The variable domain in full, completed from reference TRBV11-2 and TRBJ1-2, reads EAGVAQSPRYKIIEKRQSVAFWCNPISGHATLYWYQQILGQGPKLLIQFQNNGVVDDSQLPKDRFSAERLKGVDSTLKIQPAKLEDSAVYLCASSFTAGANYGYTFGSGTRLTVV.

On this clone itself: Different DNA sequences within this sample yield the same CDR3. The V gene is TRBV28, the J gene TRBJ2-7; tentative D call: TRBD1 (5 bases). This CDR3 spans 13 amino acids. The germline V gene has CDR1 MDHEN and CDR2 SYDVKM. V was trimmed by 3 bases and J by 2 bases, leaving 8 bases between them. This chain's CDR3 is CASSLVRAYEQYF. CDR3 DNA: TGTGCCAGCAGTTTGGTCAGGGCCTACGAGCAGTACTTC.

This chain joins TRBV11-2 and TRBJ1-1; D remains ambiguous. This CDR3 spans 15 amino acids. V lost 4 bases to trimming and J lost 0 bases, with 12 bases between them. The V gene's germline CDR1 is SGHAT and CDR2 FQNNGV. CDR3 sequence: CASSYRVAMNTEAFF. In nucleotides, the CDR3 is TGTGCCAGCAGCTACCGGGTAGCAATGAACACTGAAGCTTTCTTT.